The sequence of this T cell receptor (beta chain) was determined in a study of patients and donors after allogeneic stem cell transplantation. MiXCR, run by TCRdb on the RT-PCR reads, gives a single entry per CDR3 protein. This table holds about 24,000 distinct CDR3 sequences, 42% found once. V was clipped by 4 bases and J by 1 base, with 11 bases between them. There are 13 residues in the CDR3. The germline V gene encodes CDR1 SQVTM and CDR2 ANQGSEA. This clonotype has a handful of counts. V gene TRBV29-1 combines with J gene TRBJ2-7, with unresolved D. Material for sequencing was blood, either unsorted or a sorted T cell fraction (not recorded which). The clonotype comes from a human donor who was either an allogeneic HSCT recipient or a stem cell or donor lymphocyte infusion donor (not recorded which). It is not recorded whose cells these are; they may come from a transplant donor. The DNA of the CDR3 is TGCAGCGTTGTTAAGGGCGGATCCTACGAGCAGTACTTC. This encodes CSVVKGGSYEQYF.